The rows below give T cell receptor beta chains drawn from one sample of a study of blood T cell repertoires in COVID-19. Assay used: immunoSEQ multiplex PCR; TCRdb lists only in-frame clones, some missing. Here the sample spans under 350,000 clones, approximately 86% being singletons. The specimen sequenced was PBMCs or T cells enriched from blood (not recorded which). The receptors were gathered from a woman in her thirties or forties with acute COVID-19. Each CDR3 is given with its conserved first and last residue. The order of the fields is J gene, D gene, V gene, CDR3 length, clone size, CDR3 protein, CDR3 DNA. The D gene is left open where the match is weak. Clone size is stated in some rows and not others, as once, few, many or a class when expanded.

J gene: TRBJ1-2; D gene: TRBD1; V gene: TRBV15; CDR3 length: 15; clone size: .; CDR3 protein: CATSESDRGVDGYTF; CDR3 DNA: TGTGCCACCAGCGAATCCGACAGGGGCGTTGATGGCTACACCTTC
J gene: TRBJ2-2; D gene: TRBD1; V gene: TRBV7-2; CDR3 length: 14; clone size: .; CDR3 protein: CASSASQGSGELFF; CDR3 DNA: TGTGCCAGCAGCGCCTCACAGGGGTCCGGGGAGCTGTTTTTT
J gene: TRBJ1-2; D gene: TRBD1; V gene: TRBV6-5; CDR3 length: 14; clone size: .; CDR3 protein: CASRGTGPSYGYTF; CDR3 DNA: TGTGCCAGCAGGGGGACAGGCCCCTCTTATGGCTACACCTTC
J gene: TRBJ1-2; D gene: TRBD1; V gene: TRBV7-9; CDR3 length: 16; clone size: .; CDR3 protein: CASSLQSLGRGNGYTF; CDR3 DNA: TGTGCCAGCAGCTTACAATCCCTTGGCAGGGGGAATGGCTACACCTTC
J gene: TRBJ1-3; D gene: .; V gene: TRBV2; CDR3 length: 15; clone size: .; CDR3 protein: CASSEEGVSGNTIYF; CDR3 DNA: TGTGCCAGCAGTGAAGAAGGGGTCTCTGGAAACACCATATATTTT
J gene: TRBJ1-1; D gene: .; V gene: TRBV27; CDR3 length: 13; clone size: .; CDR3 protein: CASSLTGNTEAFF; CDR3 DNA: TGTGCCAGCAGTTTAACAGGGAACACTGAAGCTTTCTTT
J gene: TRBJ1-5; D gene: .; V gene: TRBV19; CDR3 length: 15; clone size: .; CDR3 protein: CASSIGAVSNQPQHF; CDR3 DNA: TGTGCCAGTAGTATAGGGGCAGTTAGCAATCAGCCCCAGCATTTT
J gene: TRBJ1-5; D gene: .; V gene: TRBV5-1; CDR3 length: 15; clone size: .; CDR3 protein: CASSLGHTGNQPQHF; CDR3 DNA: TGCGCCAGCAGCTTGGGACATACGGGCAATCAGCCCCAGCATTTT
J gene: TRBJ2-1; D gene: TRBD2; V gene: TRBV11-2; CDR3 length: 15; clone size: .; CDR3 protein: CASSSSGRPYNEQFF; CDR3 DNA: TGTGCCAGCAGCTCGAGCGGGAGGCCCTACAATGAGCAGTTCTTC
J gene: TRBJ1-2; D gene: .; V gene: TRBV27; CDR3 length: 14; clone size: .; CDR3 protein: CASSLNSPNYGYTF; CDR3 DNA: TGTGCCAGCAGTTTGAACAGCCCCAACTATGGCTACACCTTC
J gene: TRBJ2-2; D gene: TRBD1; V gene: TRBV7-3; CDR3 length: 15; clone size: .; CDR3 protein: CASSLRGQGSGELFF; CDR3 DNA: TGTGCCAGCAGCTTACGAGGACAGGGGTCCGGGGAGCTGTTTTTT
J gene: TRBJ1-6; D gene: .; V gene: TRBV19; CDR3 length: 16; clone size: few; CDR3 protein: CASSTAGTRGNSPLHF; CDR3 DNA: TGTGCCAGTAGTACTGCCGGGACAAGGGGGAATTCACCCCTCCACTTT
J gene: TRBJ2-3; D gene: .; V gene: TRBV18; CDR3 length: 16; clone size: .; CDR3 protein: CASSLLRGAEVDTQYF; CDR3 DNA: TGTGCCAGCTCACTACTACGGGGGGCCGAGGTGGATACGCAGTATTTT
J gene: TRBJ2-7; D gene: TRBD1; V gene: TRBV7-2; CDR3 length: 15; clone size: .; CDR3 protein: CASSARGTGPYEQYF; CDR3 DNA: TGTGCCAGCAGCGCGAGGGGGACAGGGCCCTACGAGCAGTACTTC
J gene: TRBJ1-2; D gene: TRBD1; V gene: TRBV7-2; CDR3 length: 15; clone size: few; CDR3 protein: CASVSFGGQYYGYTF; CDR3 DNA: TGTGCCAGCGTCTCTTTTGGGGGACAGTACTATGGCTACACCTTC
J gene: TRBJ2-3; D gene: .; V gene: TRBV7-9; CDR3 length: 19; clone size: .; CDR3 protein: CASTLTRVVFGQSPDTQYF; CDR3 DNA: TGTGCCAGCACCTTAACCCGGGTTGTATTCGGACAGTCCCCAGATACGCAGTATTTT
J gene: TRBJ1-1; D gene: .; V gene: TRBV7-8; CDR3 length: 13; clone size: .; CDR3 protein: CASSITSGTLPLF; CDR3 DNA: TGTGCCAGCAGCATCACGTCCGGGACACTTCCACTCTTT
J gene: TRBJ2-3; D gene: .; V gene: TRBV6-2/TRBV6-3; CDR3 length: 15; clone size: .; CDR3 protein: CASSYWTAFTDTQYF; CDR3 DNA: TGTGCCAGCAGTTACTGGACAGCCTTCACAGATACGCAGTATTTT
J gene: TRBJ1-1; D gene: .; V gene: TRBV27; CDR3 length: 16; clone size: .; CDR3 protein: CASTRRQTDMNTEAFF; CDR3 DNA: TGTGCCAGCACCCGTCGGCAGACAGACATGAACACTGAAGCTTTCTTT
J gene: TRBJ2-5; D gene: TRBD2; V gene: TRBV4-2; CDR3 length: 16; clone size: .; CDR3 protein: CASSQDLASGEETQYF; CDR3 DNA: TGTGCCAGCAGCCAAGATTTGGCTAGCGGGGAAGAGACCCAGTACTTC
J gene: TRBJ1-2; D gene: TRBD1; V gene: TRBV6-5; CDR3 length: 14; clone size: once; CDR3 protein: CASSYQGADYGYTF; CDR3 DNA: TGTGCCAGCAGTTACCAGGGGGCGGACTATGGCTACACCTTC
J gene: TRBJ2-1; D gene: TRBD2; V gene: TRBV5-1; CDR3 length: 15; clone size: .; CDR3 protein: CASIAGGTHSNEQFF; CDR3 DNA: TGCGCCAGTATAGCGGGAGGGACACATAGCAATGAGCAGTTCTTC
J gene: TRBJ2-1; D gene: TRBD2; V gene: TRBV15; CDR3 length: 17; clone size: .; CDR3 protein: CATSRDPAGGSYNEQFF; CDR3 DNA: TGTGCCACCAGCAGAGATCCCGCGGGAGGCTCCTACAATGAGCAGTTCTTC
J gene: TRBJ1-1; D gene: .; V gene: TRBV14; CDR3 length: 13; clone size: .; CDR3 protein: CASSQWRGGEAFF; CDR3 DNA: TGTGCCAGCAGCCAATGGCGGGGTGGTGAAGCTTTCTTT
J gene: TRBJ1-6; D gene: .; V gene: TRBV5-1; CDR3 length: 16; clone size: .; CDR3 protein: CASSLGASNFNSPLHF; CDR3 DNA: TGCGCCAGCAGCTTGGGGGCCAGCAACTTTAATTCACCCCTCCACTTT
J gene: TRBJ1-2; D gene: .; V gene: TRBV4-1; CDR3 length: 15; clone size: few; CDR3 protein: CASSQDAGPSIGYTF; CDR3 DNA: TGCGCCAGCAGCCAAGATGCAGGCCCTTCGATTGGCTACACCTTC
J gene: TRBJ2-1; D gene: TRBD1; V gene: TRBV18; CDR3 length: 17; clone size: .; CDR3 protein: CASSPETGTVLINEQFF; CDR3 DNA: TGTGCCAGCTCTCCTGAGACCGGGACAGTTCTTATCAATGAGCAGTTCTTC
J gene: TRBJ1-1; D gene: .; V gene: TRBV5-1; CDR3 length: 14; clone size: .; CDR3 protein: CASSFQGQGTEAFF; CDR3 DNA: TGCGCCAGCAGCTTTCAAGGTCAGGGGACTGAAGCTTTCTTT
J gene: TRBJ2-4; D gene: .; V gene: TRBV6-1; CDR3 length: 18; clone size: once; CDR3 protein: CASSESAAHRGAKNIQYF; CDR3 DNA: TGTGCCAGCAGTGAAAGCGCAGCGCACCGGGGGGCCAAAAACATTCAGTACTTC
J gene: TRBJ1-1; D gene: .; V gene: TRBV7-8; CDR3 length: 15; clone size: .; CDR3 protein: CASSSRGYLNTEAFF; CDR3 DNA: TGTGCCAGCAGCTCTCGCGGATACTTGAACACTGAAGCTTTCTTT
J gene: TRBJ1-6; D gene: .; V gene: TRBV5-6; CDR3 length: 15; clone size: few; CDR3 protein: CASSLFEGWSSPLHF; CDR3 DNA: TGTGCCAGCAGCCTATTTGAAGGTTGGAGTTCACCCCTCCACTTT
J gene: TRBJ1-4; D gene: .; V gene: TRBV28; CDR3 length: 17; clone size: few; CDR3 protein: CASSLDNRGSLMRKLFF; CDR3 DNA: TGTGCCAGCAGTTTAGACAATAGGGGGAGTCTAATGAGGAAACTGTTTTTT
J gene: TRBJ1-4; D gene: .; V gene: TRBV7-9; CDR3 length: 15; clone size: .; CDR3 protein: CASSPTESSNEKLFF; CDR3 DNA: TGTGCCAGCAGCCCAACAGAGAGCAGTAATGAAAAACTGTTTTTT
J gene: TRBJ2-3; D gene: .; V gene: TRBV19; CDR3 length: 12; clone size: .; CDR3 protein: CASSMGVDTQYF; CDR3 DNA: TGTGCCAGTAGTATGGGAGTAGATACGCAGTATTTT
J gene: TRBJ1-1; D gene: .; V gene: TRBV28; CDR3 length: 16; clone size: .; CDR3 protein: CASRTGGGSLNTEAFF; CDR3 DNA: TGTGCCAGCAGGACGGGCGGGGGGTCTTTGAACACTGAAGCTTTCTTT
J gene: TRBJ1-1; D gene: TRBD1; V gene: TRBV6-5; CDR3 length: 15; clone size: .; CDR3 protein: CASRSRTGEGLEAFF; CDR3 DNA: TGTGCCAGCAGATCCAGGACAGGGGAGGGGCTGGAAGCTTTCTTT
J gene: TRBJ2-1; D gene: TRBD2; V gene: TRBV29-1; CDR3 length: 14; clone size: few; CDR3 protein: CSVGLTGGYNEQFF; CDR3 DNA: TGCAGCGTTGGCTTGACGGGAGGCTACAATGAGCAGTTCTTC
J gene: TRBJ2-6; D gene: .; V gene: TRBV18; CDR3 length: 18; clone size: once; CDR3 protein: CASSPPGVQISGANVLTF; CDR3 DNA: TGTGCCAGCTCACCACCCGGGGTGCAAATCTCTGGGGCCAACGTCCTGACTTTC
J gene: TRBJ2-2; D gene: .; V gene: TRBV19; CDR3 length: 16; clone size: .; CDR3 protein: CASRGPIEPNTGELFF; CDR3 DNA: TGTGCCAGTAGGGGGCCTATAGAACCGAACACCGGGGAGCTGTTTTTT
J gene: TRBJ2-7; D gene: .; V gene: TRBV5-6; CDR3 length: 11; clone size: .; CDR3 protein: CASSNKYEQYF; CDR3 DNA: TGTGCCAGCAGCAACAAGTACGAGCAGTACTTC
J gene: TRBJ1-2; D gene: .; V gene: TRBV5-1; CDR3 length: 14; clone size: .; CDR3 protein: CASSLEGANYGYTF; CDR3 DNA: TGCGCCAGCAGCTTGGAGGGGGCTAACTATGGCTACACCTTC
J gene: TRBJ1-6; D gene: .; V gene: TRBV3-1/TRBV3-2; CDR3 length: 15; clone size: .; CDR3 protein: CASTQDSSYNSPLHF; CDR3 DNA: TGTGCCAGCACCCAGGACAGCTCCTATAATTCACCCCTCCACTTT
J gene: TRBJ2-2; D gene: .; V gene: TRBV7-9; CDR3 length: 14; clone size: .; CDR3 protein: CASSSDTNTGELFF; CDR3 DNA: TGTGCCAGCAGCTCCGACACGAACACCGGGGAGCTGTTTTTT
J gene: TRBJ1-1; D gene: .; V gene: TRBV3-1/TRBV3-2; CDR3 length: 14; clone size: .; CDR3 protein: CASSQAGRGTEAFF; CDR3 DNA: TGTGCCAGCAGCCAAGCCGGAAGAGGCACTGAAGCTTTCTTT
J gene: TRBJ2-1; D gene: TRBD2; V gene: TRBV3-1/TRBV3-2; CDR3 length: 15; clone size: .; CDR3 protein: CASSHGTSGANEQFF; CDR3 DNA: TGTGCCAGCAGCCATGGGACTAGCGGGGCCAATGAGCAGTTCTTC
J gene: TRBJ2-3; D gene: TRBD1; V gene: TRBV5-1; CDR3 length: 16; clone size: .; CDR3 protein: CASSGPVRGRTDTQYF; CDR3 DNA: TGCGCCAGCAGTGGGCCGGTGAGGGGGCGCACAGATACGCAGTATTTT